This T cell receptor (beta chain) emerged from a study of early T cells in non-severe SARS-CoV-2 infection. This clonotype was observed many times. Via MiXCR, TCRdb re-called the 5' RACE reads, giving one row per CDR3 protein. The sample includes tens of thousands of distinct CDR3 sequences, approximately 13% of them seen just once. The sequenced sample was whole blood, obtained at baseline. This sequence was found in an adult who was a healthcare worker with PCR-confirmed SARS-CoV-2 infection or an uninfected control (not recorded which).

CDR3 residues: CSVSRNPSTDTQYF. DNA for the CDR3: TGCAGCGTTTCACGGAACCCTAGCACAGATACGCAGTATTTT. The rearrangement uses TRBV29-1 and TRBJ2-3; D unresolved. The CDR3 spans 14 residues. CDR1 and CDR2 from the germline V gene are SQVTM and ANQGSEA. V dropped 5 bases and J dropped 0 bases, with 12 bases sitting between them.